This T cell receptor beta chain emerged from a study of blood T cells in healthy people across ages. Sample-barcoded 5' priming and a J-beta primer mix drove a second PCR of about 6 to 12 cycles. TCRdb re-called the 5' RACE reads with MiXCR, one entry per CDR3 protein. This table holds hundreds of thousands of distinct CDR3 sequences, 25% to 30% found once. Germline V gene data show CDR1 as MNHEY and CDR2 as SVGAGI. Between the trimmed V and J ends, which lost 0 bases and 2 bases, there was a span of 5 bases. CDR3 size: 13 residues. This clonotype was observed many times. The origin of this receptor is a woman of 80 years or more in good health. The chain joins TRBV6-5 to TRBJ2-7; D is unclear. The sample consisted of blood. The CDR3 here is CASSYSSPYEQYF. Written as DNA, the CDR3 is TGTGCCAGCAGTTACTCGAGCCCCTACGAGCAGTACTTC.